A single sample gave rise to the 32 T cell receptor beta chains below, sequenced in a study of T-cell memory formation after mild COVID-19. TCRdb reprocessed the 5' RACE reads via MiXCR and lists one record per CDR3 protein. The data hold roughly 450,000 distinct CDR3 sequences, with 15% to 20% observed a single time. Material for sequencing was PBMCs or a T cell subset sorted from them (not recorded which). These receptor sequences come from an adult woman who had mild COVID-19 (a few samples of this study predate the infection). Cell type and time point are not known.

The chain couples TRBV12-3 or TRBV12-4 to TRBJ2-7; perhaps TRBD2 as D (5 bases). The CDR3 has 13 residues. V lost 10 bases and J 5 bases, leaving 18 bases between the germline ends. CDR3 sequence (DNA): TGTGCCATCTCAAGGACTTCGAAAAACGAGCAGTACTTC. Translated: CAISRTSKNEQYF.

The V call is TRBV23-1, the J call TRBJ2-7; 7 bases fit TRBD1. TRBV23-1 is recorded as an ORF, its role being uncertain. J was trimmed by 2 bases and V by 6 bases; bases with no gene match: 10. CDR3 size: 15 residues. The CDR3 region is CASSRTDRDTYEQYF. The CDR3 DNA reads as TGCGCCAGCAGCCGAACCGACAGGGACACCTACGAGCAGTACTTC.

Concerning this clonotype itself: An end of the junction does not agree with germline; a read error may underlie this. The chain recombines TRBV20-1 with TRBJ2-7; TRBD1 matches at 12 bases. The CDR3 extends over 13 amino acids. The V gene's germline CDR1 is DFQATT and CDR2 SNEGSKA (reference sequence). CDR3 amino acids: CSASGTGGYEQHF. The CDR3 bases are TGCAGTGCTAGCGGGACAGGGGGCTACGAGCAGCACTTC.

V gene TRBV7-8 combines with J gene TRBJ2-1, with TRBD1 matching over 10 bases. The CDR3 sequence is 15 residues long. CDR1 is SGHVS, CDR2 FQNEAQ, per germline. V shed 5 bases and J 8 bases; nucleotides not matched to a gene: 9. CDR3 bases: TGTGCCAGCAGCGACCGACAGGGGGCGCTTTATGAGCAGTTCTTC. Its translation is CASSDRQGALYEQFF.

The chain links TRBV14 to TRBJ1-6, with D possibly being TRBD1 (6 bases). With 0 bases removed from V and 6 bases from J, the gap between germline ends came to 15 bases. The CDR3 spans 17 residues. Germline V gene data show CDR1 as SGHDN and CDR2 as FVKESK. Written as DNA, the CDR3 is TGTGCCAGCAGCCAAGAACGAGGGGGTTTTGTTAATTCACCCCTCCACTTT. As protein: CASSQERGGFVNSPLHF.

In this sample, this clonotype turned up a few times. V gene TRBV7-6 combines with J gene TRBJ2-3; D gene unclear. The CDR3 length is 17 residues. Germline V gives CDR1 SGHVS, CDR2 FNYEAQ. With 4 bases removed from V and 2 bases from J, the gap between germline ends came to 19 bases. The CDR3 coding sequence is TGTGCCAGCAGCTCAGCCCCCCCAAGTACCCCCACAGATACGCAGTATTTT. Its protein is CASSSAPPSTPTDTQYF.

The chain is built from TRBV25-1 and TRBJ2-4, with D possibly matching TRBD1 (6 bases). Germline lookup yields CDR1 MGHDK and CDR2 SYGVNS. With 6 bases removed from V and 3 bases from J, the gap between germline ends came to 9 bases. CDR3 length equals 13 residues. The CDR3 bases are TGTGCCAGCAGGGGACACGGCAAAAACATTCAGTACTTC. The encoded protein is CASRGHGKNIQYF.

This clonotype was seen many times. This rearrangement joins TRBV24-1 to TRBJ2-3; D gene unclear. There are 12 residues in the CDR3. Per the germline V gene, CDR1 is KGHDR and CDR2 is SFDVKD. Trimming took 4 bases from V and 2 from J, leaving 3 bases between them. Here the CDR3 reads CATSELTDTQYF. In nucleotides, the CDR3 is TGTGCCACCAGTGAACTCACAGATACGCAGTATTTT.

V usage is TRBV7-6 and J usage is TRBJ1-5, with 7 bases identical to TRBD1. The J segment lost 7 bases and the V segment lost 5 bases, leaving 17 bases of the junction unmatched. Germline CDR1 is SGHVS and CDR2 is FNYEAQ. This CDR3 has 17 amino acids. CDR3 coding DNA: TGTGCCAGCAGCCCAGATCCCCAACGACAGGGAGGCCAGCCCCAGCATTTT. It yields the protein CASSPDPQRQGGQPQHF.

This clonotype was detected only a few times. The J gene is TRBJ1-1, the V gene TRBV18; a weak D match, TRBD1 (6 bases). Trimming pared 1 base from V and 3 bases from J, leaving 18 bases between. Germline assignment: CDR1 KGHSH and CDR2 LQKENI. This CDR3 has 17 amino acids. In DNA form, the CDR3 reads TGTGCCAGCTCACCACAACAAGTTCAGGAGGGGGACACTGAAGCTTTCTTT. As protein: CASSPQQVQEGDTEAFF.

The chain couples TRBV6-6 to TRBJ1-3; no clear D. The CDR3 has 16 amino acids. V dropped 6 bases and J dropped 6 bases, with 21 bases sitting between them. Germline assignment: CDR1 MNHNY and CDR2 SVGAGI (reference sequence). CDR3 loop: CASSRHVEPSENTIYF. DNA for the CDR3: TGTGCCAGCAGCAGACATGTCGAACCTTCGGAAAACACCATATATTTT.

This chain links TRBV7-8 with TRBJ2-7; 8 nucleotides agree with TRBD2. CDR3 length: 15 amino acids. Germline V CDR1 and CDR2: SGHVS, FQNEAQ. Trimming removed 5 bases from V and 4 bases from J; junction bases left unmatched: 10. The CDR3 nucleotides read TGTGCCAGCAGCATTAGACGGGGGGGCGGGTACGAGCAGTACTTC. Translation: CASSIRRGGGYEQYF.

This clonotype was detected a few times. The CDR3 region has the DNA TGCAGTGCTAGAAGATCCCCGCGGGGTCCCGATCCCCAGTACTTC. Translating it yields CSARRSPRGPDPQYF. V and J are TRBV20-1 and TRBJ2-5; tentative D call: TRBD2 (6 bases). The germline V and J ends were trimmed by 2 bases and 9 bases, with 22 bases remaining between them. There are 15 residues in the CDR3. From germline, CDR1 is DFQATT and CDR2 SNEGSKA (reference sequence).

The chain uses TRBV10-3 and TRBJ1-2; tentative D call: TRBD1 (6 bases). Germline CDR1 ENHRY, CDR2 SYGVKD. V lost 0 bases to trimming and J lost 4 bases, with 15 bases between them. The CDR3 runs to 16 residues. CDR3 sequence reads: CAISESTSGVAYGYTF. The CDR3 DNA sequence: TGTGCCATCAGTGAGTCGACGTCAGGGGTCGCCTATGGCTACACCTTC.

This clonotype turned up a few times. The chain recombines TRBV25-1 with TRBJ2-2; 7 bases fit TRBD2. The germline gives CDR1 MGHDK, CDR2 SYGVNS. Trimming cost V 4 bases and J 0 bases; bases outside gene matches: 5. The CDR3 has 16 amino acids. The chain's CDR3 is CASSGGDYSNTGELFF. CDR3 DNA: TGTGCCAGCAGTGGTGGGGACTACTCGAACACCGGGGAGCTGTTTTTT.

V gene TRBV9 combines with J gene TRBJ2-7; D is unresolved. This CDR3 has 14 residues. V lost 0 bases to trimming and J lost 3 bases, with 10 bases between them. Germline V gene sequence: CDR1 SGDLS, CDR2 YYNGEE. CDR3 loop: CASSVEGSRYEQYF. The CDR3 region has the DNA TGTGCCAGCAGCGTAGAGGGATCCCGCTACGAGCAGTACTTC.

The chain employs TRBV6-1 and TRBJ2-3; 12 bases agree with TRBD2. This CDR3 contains 15 residues. CDR1 MNHNS and CDR2 SASEGT come from the germline V gene. V trimming: 4 bases; J trimming: 5 bases; junction bases outside the gene matches: 4. CDR3 amino acids: CASSGLAGGRDTQYF. CDR3 DNA sequence: TGTGCCAGCAGTGGTCTAGCGGGGGGGAGAGATACGCAGTATTTT.

The chain joins TRBV6-4 to TRBJ1-1; D is ambiguous. This CDR3 contains 13 residues. Germline CDR1 reads MRHNA; CDR2 reads SNTAGT. Between the trimmed V and J ends, which lost 5 bases and 1 base, there was a span of 8 bases. The CDR3 DNA is TGTGCCAGCAGTAGAAAACCGAACACTGAAGCTTTCTTT. Translating it yields CASSRKPNTEAFF.

This clonotype was seen at least ten times. V gene TRBV7-9 combines with J gene TRBJ2-2; D is undetermined. V lost 3 bases and J lost 6, with 5 bases in between. Looked up from germline, CDR1 is SEHNR and CDR2 is FQNEAQ (reference sequence). The CDR3 consists of 12 residues. DNA for the CDR3: TGTGCCAGCAGCTTTTGGTCCGGGGAGCTGTTTTTT. As protein: CASSFWSGELFF.

The chain links TRBV7-9 to TRBJ2-5; 9 nucleotides align to TRBD1. Trimming cost V 8 bases and J 2 bases; bases outside gene matches: 3. CDR1 is SEHNR and CDR2 is FQNEAQ in the germline V gene (reference sequence). This CDR3 contains 13 residues. The CDR3 DNA is TGTGCCAGCCAACAGGGGGCGCAAGAGACCCAGTACTTC. It translates to CASQQGAQETQYF.

This clonotype has ten or more counts. The chain recombines TRBV2 with TRBJ2-1, with D perhaps TRBD2 (5 bases). V shed 9 bases and J shed 4 bases, with 19 bases lying between them. This CDR3 comprises 15 residues. Germline values: CDR1 SNHLY, CDR2 FYNNEI. Here the CDR3 reads CASSRETSSYNEQFF. CDR3 nucleotide sequence: TGTGCCAGTTCAAGGGAAACTAGTTCGTACAATGAGCAGTTCTTC.

This clonotype was detected only a few times. The chain joins TRBV20-1 to TRBJ1-2, with a possible D match to TRBD1 (6 bases). CDR1 and CDR2 (germline): DFQATT, SNEGSKA (reference sequence). Trimming left V 0 bases short and J 6 bases short, with 11 bases between. This CDR3 contains 13 residues. The CDR3 DNA reads as TGCAGTGCTAGAGATTCAGGGGACCATGGCTACACCTTC. The encoded protein is CSARDSGDHGYTF.

CDR3 region: CTSSPRGYF. Here the CDR3 DNA reads TGCACCAGCAGCCCACGTGGGTACTTC. This rearrangement joins TRBV1 to TRBJ2-7. TRBV1 is a recognized pseudogene. The CDR3 consists of 9 residues.

This clonotype came up a few times. V gene TRBV5-1 combines with J gene TRBJ2-3, with 7 bases identical to TRBD2. V lost 5 bases and J lost 4; bases outside the gene matches: 13. The germline V gene encodes CDR1 SGHRS and CDR2 YFSETQ. The CDR3 loop spans 16 amino acids. The CDR3 nucleotides read TGCGCCAGCAGTACGGCGGCTAGCGGTATGGCAGATACGCAGTATTTT. It yields the protein CASSTAASGMADTQYF.

The chain has TRBV12-3 or TRBV12-4 and TRBJ1-6; weak D call: TRBD1 (6 bases). This CDR3 has 14 residues. V lost 8 bases to trimming and J lost 7 bases, with 15 bases between them. CDR3 residues: CASSSEGGNSPLHF. The CDR3 DNA follows: TGTGCCAGCTCCTCGGAGGGGGGGAATTCACCCCTCCACTTT.

The table lists this clonotype with a few counts. The CDR3 DNA follows: TGCGCCAGCAGCTTCGGGCAGGGGAATGAAGCTTTCTTT. It encodes CASSFGQGNEAFF. The chain carries TRBV5-1 and TRBJ1-1, with D possibly TRBD1 on 6 matching bases. The CDR3 has 13 residues. V lost 2 bases and J 7 bases, leaving 12 bases between the germline ends. The germline CDR1 and CDR2 sequences are SGHRS and YFSETQ.

The chain couples TRBV20-1 to TRBJ2-5; D is uncertain. This CDR3 has 15 amino acids. The V end lost 5 bases, the J end lost 2 bases, and 18 bases lay between the germline ends. The V gene's germline CDR1 is DFQATT and CDR2 SNEGSKA (reference sequence). The DNA for the CDR3 is TGCAGTGCTCAGAGAGTGGTGGTGGGACAAGAGACCCAGTACTTC. This codes for CSAQRVVVGQETQYF.

This clonotype was observed many times. The rearrangement joins TRBV7-9 to TRBJ2-2, with D perhaps matching TRBD2 (5 bases). The germline CDR1 and CDR2 sequences are SEHNR and FQNEAQ (reference sequence). The V end lost 3 bases, the J end lost 1 base, and 6 bases lay between the germline ends. The CDR3 consists of 14 residues. DNA of the CDR3: TGTGCCAGCAGCTTTCGGGAGAACACCGGGGAGCTGTTTTTT. Protein product: CASSFRENTGELFF.

This clonotype turned up a few times. The chain has TRBV2 and TRBJ1-5, with 10 bases aligning to TRBD1. V lost 4 bases, J lost 1 base, and 1 base stayed unmatched. The CDR3 is made up of 15 amino acids. CDR1 is SNHLY, CDR2 FYNNEI, per germline. The CDR3 DNA reads TGTGCCAGCAGTGGACAGGGGGCGAGCAATCAGCCCCAGCATTTT. Protein sequence: CASSGQGASNQPQHF.

The V call is TRBV4-1, the J call TRBJ1-6; D may be TRBD1 (6 bases). The ends were cut back, 6 bases at V and 8 bases at J, with 20 bases in the middle. This CDR3 has 16 amino acids. The V gene's germline CDR1 is MGHRA and CDR2 YSYEKL. For the CDR3, the DNA is TGCGCCAGCAGATTCCAATCAGGGGATTGGGATTCACCCCTCCACTTT. Its protein is CASRFQSGDWDSPLHF.

This clonotype was picked up a small number of times. The J gene is TRBJ2-2, the V gene TRBV5-5; no clear D gene. The CDR3 is 17 residues long. The germline CDR1 and CDR2 sequences are SGHKS and YYEKEE (reference sequence). With 4 bases removed from V and 5 bases from J, the gap between germline ends came to 21 bases. CDR3 amino acids: CASSPEPHRAKTGELFF. CDR3 coding DNA: TGTGCCAGCAGCCCCGAACCACACCGGGCCAAAACCGGGGAGCTGTTTTTT.

In its sample, this clonotype was seen many times. The rearrangement links TRBV5-1 to TRBJ2-1; TRBD1 is a possible D gene (5 bases). The CDR3 is 16 amino acids. Trimming shortened V by 0 bases and J by 2 bases, and 12 bases separated the two germline ends. Germline CDR1 reads SGHRS; CDR2 reads YFSETQ. CDR3 sequence: CASSLGSRVPYNEQFF. In DNA, the CDR3 is TGCGCCAGCAGCTTGGGTTCCAGGGTTCCCTACAATGAGCAGTTCTTC.